The clone carrying this TCR beta chain was seen only a few times. The entry originates in a study of early T cells in non-severe SARS-CoV-2 infection. TCRdb processed the 5' RACE reads anew with MiXCR; each CDR3 protein has one entry. This sample carries fewer than 85,000 distinct CDR3 sequences, around 14% of them seen once, and the ten largest clones take 5.5% to 7.5%. The clonotype was recovered from an adult who was a healthcare worker with PCR-confirmed SARS-CoV-2 infection or an uninfected control (not recorded which). The specimen was whole blood.

CDR3 bases: TGTGCCAGCAGTTCCGGTGCGGCGGGACCCTACAATGAGCAGTTCTTC. This encodes CASSSGAAGPYNEQFF. The rearrangement uses TRBV28 and TRBJ2-1; the D gene is possibly TRBD2 (6 bases). The germline V gene encodes CDR1 MDHEN and CDR2 SYDVKM. The V end was cut by 4 bases, the J end by 2 bases, with 15 bases between. This CDR3 spans 16 amino acids.